The clone carrying this TCR beta chain turned up a few times. Its specificity is unknown. The data were taken from a study of CD8 T cells in ankylosing spondylitis. Study findings and constraints: Matched synovial fluid from ankylosing spondylitis patients was reported to be enriched for disease-linked clones.

5'-RACE, quantitative and with molecular barcodes, yielded the TCR beta libraries. TCRdb reprocessed the 5' RACE reads with MiXCR, giving one entry per CDR3 protein. The data contain some 140,000 distinct CDR3 sequences, 7% to 10% of them singletons. V lost 4 bases, J lost 2 bases, and 10 bases lay in between. The CDR3 runs to 13 residues. The germline CDR1 and CDR2 sequences are SGHRS and YFSETQ. V and J are TRBV5-1 and TRBJ2-7; D gene ambiguous. The source material was synovial fluid, either unsorted or a sorted T cell fraction (not recorded which). The source of this sequence is a male donor with ankylosing spondylitis. For the CDR3, the DNA is TGCGCCAGCAGCCTAAGTGGTCCCTACGAGCAGTACTTC. Its protein product is CASSLSGPYEQYF.